These T cell receptor beta chains were read from a single sample in a study of cytomegalovirus exposure and HLA in healthy donors. Sequenced by immunoSEQ multiplex PCR; TCRdb stores in-frame clones only, minus some. The sample carries roughly 100,000 clones, over 80% recorded once. The sample was PBMCs. The receptors were sampled from a man aged 18 to 29 in good health and CMV-seronegative. Each CDR3 is given with its conserved first and last residue. Each record gives: clone size, D gene, J gene, V gene, CDR3 protein, CDR3 DNA. The D gene is left open where the match is weak. The size of a clone is reported for some rows only, either as once, few or many, or as a class for expanded clones.

NA NA TRBJ1-1 TRBV5-6 CASSLGHVNTEAFF TGTGCCAGCAGCTTGGGGCACGTGAACACTGAAGCTTTCTTT
once TRBD1 TRBJ2-2 TRBV14 CASSLYRGQSTGELFF TGTGCCAGCAGTCTTTACAGGGGGCAGTCCACCGGGGAGCTGTTTTTT
NA NA TRBJ2-3 TRBV4-3 CASSQNPGSTDTQYF TGCGCCAGCAGCCAGAATCCCGGGAGTACAGATACGCAGTATTTT
NA NA TRBJ2-7 TRBV20-1 CRPRDIYEQYF TGCAGGCCACGAGACATCTACGAGCAGTACTTC
few NA TRBJ1-1 TRBV28 CASSFSDRIWTEAFF TGTGCCAGCAGTTTCTCCGACAGGATTTGGACTGAAGCTTTCTTT
NA NA TRBJ2-2 TRBV4-3 CASSQDSMGVLTGELFF TGCGCCAGCAGCCAAGATTCCATGGGCGTTCTAACCGGGGAGCTGTTTTTT
once NA TRBJ1-1 TRBV6-5 CASSYSMEGNPEAFF TGTGCCAGCAGTTACTCGATGGAGGGTAACCCCGAAGCTTTCTTT
NA TRBD1 TRBJ1-2 TRBV9 CASSVTGSNGYTF TGTGCCAGCAGCGTGACAGGGTCCAATGGCTACACCTTC
NA NA TRBJ2-3 TRBV21-1 CASSLPEQSVPTDTQYF TGTGCCAGCAGCCTACCAGAACAGTCCGTTCCGACAGATACGCAGTATTTT
NA TRBD1 TRBJ2-7 TRBV6-1 CASTRQGSSYEQYF TGTGCCAGCACTAGACAGGGTAGCTCCTACGAGCAGTACTTC